What follows are 20 T cell receptor beta chains derived from one specimen sequenced in a study of T cell repertoires in cytomegalovirus infection. TCRdb processed the reads anew with MiXCR; each CDR3 protein has one entry. The sample shows 200,000 to 250,000 distinct CDR3 sequences, approximately 22% of them seen only once. Material for sequencing was CD8+ T cells from PBMCs. Receptors originate from a human donor in good health (CMV status not recorded). Some clones in this sample may be carry-over from other donors' samples.

This clonotype has at least ten counts. The V gene is TRBV29-1, the J gene TRBJ1-1; D call uncertain. The V end lost 5 bases, the J end lost 2 bases, and 6 bases lay between the germline ends. Germline loops: CDR1 SQVTM, CDR2 ANQGSEA. This CDR3 region has 11 residues. The CDR3 reads CSVSENTEAFF. CDR3 DNA: TGCAGCGTTTCAGAAAACACTGAAGCTTTCTTT.

The table lists this clonotype with many counts. The V and J genes are TRBV7-8 and TRBJ2-3, with D possibly TRBD1 on 6 matching bases. Trimming removed 1 base from V and 1 base from J, with 6 bases in between. Germline V CDR1 and CDR2: SGHVS, FQNEAQ. The CDR3 covers 14 residues. The DNA of the CDR3 is TGTGCCAGCAGCTTAGGACAGGGCACAGATACGCAGTATTTT. Residues: CASSLGQGTDTQYF.

This clonotype was detected ten times or more. In nucleotides, the CDR3 is TGTGCCAGCAGTCCCCGGCCCAATCAGCCCCAGCATTTT. This gives the protein CASSPRPNQPQHF. This chain links TRBV7-8 with TRBJ1-5; D gene uncertain. Trimming took 6 bases from V and 3 from J, leaving 9 bases between them. This CDR3 contains 13 residues. Per germline, CDR1 SGHVS and CDR2 FQNEAQ.

This clonotype was found a few times. The rearrangement uses TRBV28 and TRBJ2-5; 7 bases line up with TRBD2. CDR1 is MDHEN, CDR2 SYDVKM, per germline. V was clipped by 6 bases and J by 4 bases; unmatched bases: 8. The CDR3 extends over 14 amino acids. Here the CDR3 reads CASSPPLAVETQYF. In nucleotides, the CDR3 is TGTGCCAGCAGCCCACCTCTAGCGGTAGAGACCCAGTACTTC.

This clonotype has only a few counts. V is TRBV19 and J is TRBJ2-7, with D unresolved. The CDR3 has 14 amino acids. Germline assignment: CDR1 LNHDA and CDR2 SQIVND (reference sequence). The ends were cut back, 3 bases at V and 4 bases at J, with 13 bases in the middle. CDR3 DNA sequence: TGTGCCAGTAGTATCTCCCTTGACTCGTACGAGCAGTACTTC. Translation gives CASSISLDSYEQYF.

J is TRBJ1-6 and V is TRBV28; no clear D gene. Germline lookup yields CDR1 MDHEN and CDR2 SYDVKM. Trimming pared 8 bases from V and 7 bases from J, leaving 9 bases between. The CDR3 length is 12 residues. The CDR3 sequence is CASRGENSPLHF. The CDR3 DNA reads as TGTGCCAGCCGCGGGGAAAATTCACCCCTCCACTTT.

In regard to this clonotype: The junction departs from germline at one end; a sequencing error may be responsible. The chain has TRBV20-1 and TRBJ1-1; a weak D match, TRBD1 (5 bases). The CDR3 contains 14 residues. In germline, CDR1 is DFQATT, CDR2 SNEGSKA (reference sequence). As DNA, the CDR3 is TGCAGTGCCAGAGGGGCAGAACCCAACACTGAAGCTTTCTTT. This sequence encodes CSARGAEPNTEAFF.

This clonotype was counted only a few times. The V and J genes are TRBV7-9 and TRBJ1-1; D is unresolved. There are 15 residues in the CDR3. Looked up from germline, CDR1 is SEHNR and CDR2 is FQNEAQ (reference sequence). Trimming cost V 2 bases and J 0 bases, with 10 bases left between them. CDR3 protein: CASSLTASMNTEAFF. Written as DNA, the CDR3 is TGTGCCAGCAGCTTAACGGCCAGCATGAACACTGAAGCTTTCTTT. Using reference TRBV7-9 and TRBJ1-1 for the parts outside the CDR3, the full variable domain is DTGVSQNPRHKITKRGQNVTFRCDPISEHNRLYWYRQTLGQGPEFLTYFQNEAQLEKSRLLSDRFSAERPKGSFSTLEIQRTEQGDSAMYLCASSLTASMNTEAFFGQGTRLTVV.

This clonotype was seen a few times. The chain is built from TRBV18 and TRBJ2-7; 12 positions agree with TRBD1. From germline, CDR1 is KGHSH and CDR2 LQKENI. Germline trimming cut 3 bases from V and 1 base from J; bases unmatched to any gene: 7. This CDR3 contains 17 residues. The CDR3 DNA sequence: TGTGCCAGCTCACCCGGGACAGGGGGCGTTTTTTCCTACGAGCAGTACTTC. The encoded protein is CASSPGTGGVFSYEQYF.

This clonotype was observed many times. CDR3 bases: TGTGCCAGCAGCTATTTGAAGGCTTGGGGCTTGGGGGAGCAGTACTTC. This sequence encodes CASSYLKAWGLGEQYF. The gene calls are TRBV7-2 and TRBJ2-7; the D gene is possibly TRBD1 (5 bases). The CDR3 is made up of 16 amino acids. Trimming pared 4 bases from V and 7 bases from J, leaving 23 bases between. Germline-derived CDR1 and CDR2 are SGHTA and FQGNSA. The entire variable domain, with the rest obtained from reference TRBV7-2 and TRBJ2-7, is as follows: GAGVSQSPSNKVTEKGKDVELRCDPISGHTALYWYRQSLGQGLEFLIYFQGNSAPDKSGLPSDRFSAERTGGSVSTLTIQRTQQEDSAVYLCASSYLKAWGLGEQYFGPGTRLTVT.

The sample holds a few counts of this clonotype. This rearrangement joins TRBV28 to TRBJ2-7; a possible D gene is TRBD2 (6 bases). The V and J ends lost 3 bases and 5 bases respectively, with 14 bases between them. There are 14 residues in the CDR3. Germline CDR1 and CDR2: MDHEN and SYDVKM. CDR3 nucleotides: TGTGCCAGCAGTTTCCGGGGGATAATGAACGAGCAGTACTTC. Translation: CASSFRGIMNEQYF.

The rearrangement uses TRBV4-1 and TRBJ2-7; no firm D call. V shed 6 bases and J shed 0 bases, with 15 bases lying between them. Germline V gene data show CDR1 as MGHRA and CDR2 as YSYEKL. This CDR3 comprises 15 residues. CDR3 sequence (DNA): TGCGCCAGCAGTTTTTCCCCAATGAGCTCCTACGAGCAGTACTTC. Translated, it gives CASSFSPMSSYEQYF.

This clonotype was seen ten or more times. V is TRBV12-3 or TRBV12-4 and J is TRBJ2-3; 8 bases are shared with TRBD2. The CDR3 is 16 residues long. The ends lost 4 bases at V and 4 bases at J; junction bases unmatched: 10. For the CDR3, the DNA is TGTGCCAGCAGTTCCCTCGGGGGGGGGCGCGCAGATACGCAGTATTTT. This sequence encodes CASSSLGGGRADTQYF.

The V gene is TRBV14, the J gene TRBJ1-1; D is ambiguous. CDR1 and CDR2 from the germline V gene are SGHDN and FVKESK. CDR3 length: 13 amino acids. Trimming shortened V by 4 bases and J by 7 bases, and 13 bases separated the two germline ends. The CDR3 DNA reads as TGTGCCAGCAGCCCTCAGGTGGGCGGTGAAGCTTTCTTT. Translating it yields CASSPQVGGEAFF.

In its sample, this clonotype was seen many times. The chain is built from TRBV7-8 and TRBJ2-3; 10 bases are shared with TRBD2. The germline CDR1 and CDR2 sequences are SGHVS and FQNEAQ. This CDR3 has 15 amino acids. After removal of 6 bases from V and 5 bases from J, the junction contained 8 bases not matched to a gene. CDR3 residues: CASSPAGGPEDTQYF. CDR3 DNA sequence: TGTGCCAGCAGTCCAGCGGGGGGGCCTGAAGATACGCAGTATTTT.

This clonotype was recorded at least ten times. The J gene is TRBJ1-1, the V gene TRBV14, with a possible D match to TRBD1 (5 bases). The V end lost 4 bases, the J end lost 1 base, and 7 bases lay between the germline ends. Germline-derived CDR1 and CDR2 are SGHDN and FVKESK. CDR3 length equals 13 residues. CDR3: CASSPGTNTEAFF. The CDR3 coding sequence is TGTGCCAGCAGCCCGGGGACGAACACTGAAGCTTTCTTT.

This clonotype was seen only a few times. The CDR3: CASSLGTSYYEQYF. The CDR3 DNA reads as TGTGCCAGCAGCTTGGGGACCTCTTACTACGAGCAGTACTTC. This chain joins TRBV5-6 and TRBJ2-7; D is uncertain. The CDR3 spans 14 residues. V was cut by 0 bases and J by 3 bases, with 10 bases left in between. Germline loops: CDR1 SGHDT, CDR2 YYEEEE.

This clonotype was detected only a few times. The chain joins TRBV29-1 to TRBJ1-2, with a tentative D call TRBD1 (6 bases). The CDR3 has 11 residues. Trimming removed 0 bases at V and 8 bases at J, with 7 bases between. Germline CDR1 is SQVTM and CDR2 is ANQGSEA. CDR3 coding DNA: TGCAGCGTTGAAGACAGGGGAGGCTACACCTTC. Amino acids: CSVEDRGGYTF.

This rearrangement joins TRBV12-5 to TRBJ1-1; D possibly corresponds to TRBD1 (5 bases). The CDR3 consists of 13 residues. CDR1 LGHNT and CDR2 FRNRAP come from the germline V gene. V was clipped by 2 bases and J by 3 bases, with 7 bases between them. The CDR3: CASGLKGDTEAFF. The DNA for the CDR3 is TGTGCTAGTGGTTTGAAAGGGGACACTGAAGCTTTCTTT.

This clonotype was observed a handful of times. This rearrangement joins TRBV7-9 to TRBJ1-2, with D hard to call. The V gene's germline CDR1 is SEHNR and CDR2 FQNEAQ (reference sequence). The CDR3 contains 14 residues. Trimming removed 6 bases at V and 3 bases at J, with 14 bases between. CDR3 protein: CASSETNWDYGYTF. The CDR3, as DNA: TGTGCCAGCAGTGAGACGAACTGGGACTATGGCTACACCTTC.